The rows below give T cell receptor beta chains drawn from one sample of a study of long-term antiretroviral therapy in people with HIV. Sequenced by immunoSEQ multiplex PCR; TCRdb stores in-frame clones only, minus some. The data contain about 35,000 clones, roughly four fifths of them seen just once; the ten biggest clones take up 6.2%. This specimen consisted of unsorted PBMCs, obtained 1 year after starting antiretroviral therapy. These TCRs come from a man between 18 and 29 years old with HIV. CDR3s include the opening cysteine and the closing phenylalanine or tryptophan. The D gene is left open where the match is weak. Only some rows state a clone size, as once, few, many or a class for expanded clones.

J: TRBJ1-1
D: TRBD1
V: TRBV2
size: -
DNA: TGTGCCAGCCACCCCAGGGGGCTCGGGAACACTGAAGCTTTCTTT
CDR3: CASHPRGLGNTEAFF

J: TRBJ2-7
D: -
V: TRBV10-1
size: -
DNA: TGCGCCAGCAGTGAGTCCGAGGACGAGCAGTACTTC
CDR3: CASSESEDEQYF

J: TRBJ1-2
D: -
V: TRBV5-1
size: -
DNA: TGCGCCAGCAGCTTGGTGATCGGCTATGGCTACACCTTC
CDR3: CASSLVIGYGYTF

J: TRBJ1-2
D: TRBD1
V: TRBV9
size: -
DNA: TGTGCCAGCAGCGTAGATGGGACAGGGGACTATGGCTACACCTTC
CDR3: CASSVDGTGDYGYTF

J: TRBJ1-2
D: TRBD1
V: TRBV6-1
size: -
DNA: TGTGCCAGCAGTGAAGGGACAGGGGGCGGCTATGGCTACACCTTC
CDR3: CASSEGTGGGYGYTF

J: TRBJ1-2
D: TRBD1
V: TRBV7-9
size: once
DNA: TGTGCCAGCAGCTATACGACAGGGGACTACACCTTC
CDR3: CASSYTTGDYTF

J: TRBJ2-7
D: -
V: TRBV15
size: -
DNA: TGTGCCACCAGCAGAAGACAGCTCTCCTACGAGCAGTACTTC
CDR3: CATSRRQLSYEQYF

J: TRBJ2-7
D: TRBD1
V: TRBV28
size: -
DNA: TGTGCCAGCAGTTTGGACAGGGCCCACGAGCAGTACTTC
CDR3: CASSLDRAHEQYF

J: TRBJ1-1
D: TRBD1
V: TRBV28
size: -
DNA: TGTGCCAGCAGTCCCCCCGGGAGCAGGGGGCACACTGAAGCTTTCTTT
CDR3: CASSPPGSRGHTEAFF

J: TRBJ2-2
D: -
V: TRBV28
size: -
DNA: TGTGCCAGCAGTTTTCTACAGAAAGACACCGGGGAGCTGTTTTTT
CDR3: CASSFLQKDTGELFF

J: TRBJ2-1
D: -
V: TRBV20-1
size: -
DNA: TGCAGTGCTAGAGTGGGGTTGAAGGAGTTCTTC
CDR3: CSARVGLKEFF

J: TRBJ1-5
D: TRBD1
V: TRBV19
size: -
DNA: TGTGCCAGTAGTATCCCCTCTACAGGGGCAGCTAGTCAGCCCCAGCATTTT
CDR3: CASSIPSTGAASQPQHF

J: TRBJ2-1
D: -
V: TRBV11-2
size: -
DNA: TGTGCCAGCAGCTCCATACAGGGAATCCATGAGCAGTTCTTC
CDR3: CASSSIQGIHEQFF

J: TRBJ1-1
D: TRBD1
V: TRBV5-4
size: -
DNA: TGTGCCAGCAGCCAAAACTTAGGACAGGCGAACACTGAAGCTTTCTTT
CDR3: CASSQNLGQANTEAFF

J: TRBJ2-7
D: TRBD1
V: TRBV7-9
size: -
DNA: TGTGCCAGCAGCTCCCGGGACAGGAGCCCCTACGAGCAGTACTTC
CDR3: CASSSRDRSPYEQYF

J: TRBJ2-5
D: TRBD2
V: TRBV4-3
size: -
DNA: TGCGCCAGCAGCCAAGACCCCCGGGGAGGGGAGGACGAGACCCAGTACTTC
CDR3: CASSQDPRGGEDETQYF

J: TRBJ1-2
D: -
V: TRBV19
size: -
DNA: TGTGCCAGTGGAAGGTTGTTGGACTATGGCTACACCTTC
CDR3: CASGRLLDYGYTF

J: TRBJ2-2
D: -
V: TRBV27
size: -
DNA: TGTGCCAGCAGTCCCCAGCCGGATACCGGGGAGCTGTTTTTT
CDR3: CASSPQPDTGELFF

J: TRBJ1-1
D: -
V: TRBV5-6
size: -
DNA: TGTGCCAGCAGCTTCTGGACGCGGAACACTGAAGCTTTCTTT
CDR3: CASSFWTRNTEAFF

J: TRBJ2-5
D: TRBD1
V: TRBV9
size: -
DNA: TGTGCCAGCAGCGTAGATTGGACAGGCCCAGAGACCCAGTACTTC
CDR3: CASSVDWTGPETQYF

J: TRBJ1-1
D: -
V: TRBV27
size: -
DNA: TGTGCCAGCAGTTTCTTGGGACAAGTCACTGAAGCTTTCTTT
CDR3: CASSFLGQVTEAFF

J: TRBJ1-1
D: -
V: TRBV28
size: -
DNA: TGTGCCAGCAGTTTCCCAGGAGGAACTGAAGCTTTCTTT
CDR3: CASSFPGGTEAFF

J: TRBJ2-7
D: TRBD1
V: TRBV9
size: -
DNA: TGTGCCAGCACTTTAGGGCCGACAGGGGACGAGCAGTACTTC
CDR3: CASTLGPTGDEQYF

J: TRBJ1-2
D: -
V: TRBV27
size: -
DNA: TGTGCCAGCACCGACAGTTCCCACGGCTATGGCTACACCTTC
CDR3: CASTDSSHGYGYTF

J: TRBJ2-6
D: -
V: TRBV7-2
size: -
DNA: TGTGCCAGCAGCTTTTTCGGGACAACTGGGGCCAACGTCCTGACTTTC
CDR3: CASSFFGTTGANVLTF

J: TRBJ2-3
D: TRBD2
V: TRBV6-5
size: once
DNA: TGTGCCAGCAGTTCAGGACTAGCGGGAGCGCCAGATACGCAGTATTTT
CDR3: CASSSGLAGAPDTQYF

J: TRBJ1-1
D: -
V: TRBV5-1
size: -
DNA: TGCGCCAGCAGCTTAAAGGGGGGAGATACTGAAGCTTTCTTT
CDR3: CASSLKGGDTEAFF

J: TRBJ2-7
D: -
V: TRBV7-9
size: -
DNA: TGTGCCAGCAGCGACCGGGACAAGGGCTACGAGCAGTACTTC
CDR3: CASSDRDKGYEQYF

J: TRBJ2-1
D: TRBD2
V: TRBV5-1
size: -
DNA: TGCGCCAGCAGCGGACTAGCGGGGGGGAACAATGAGCAGTTCTTC
CDR3: CASSGLAGGNNEQFF